This TCR beta chain was sequenced in a study of Ad26.COV2.S vaccination and SARS-CoV-2 variants. Whole-study findings and limits: Higher spike-specific TCR breadth was found in vaccine recipients than in placebo recipients. It was reported that spike-specific CD8+ and CD4+ T cell responses were substantially broad after vaccination.

Germline CDR1 and CDR2: SGHKS and YYEKEE (reference sequence). The V gene end was trimmed by 1 base and the J gene end by 2 bases; junction bases not matched to a gene: 7. This CDR3 is built from 18 residues. As concerns this clone: As yet, its antigen is unknown.

The table came from immunoSEQ multiplex PCR; TCRdb's copy has only in-frame clones and leaves some out. The table includes about 460,000 clones, nearly 90% detected once. Treatment indicated: roughly 18 received Ad26.COV2.S at low or high dose, single or two shots; several received placebo; per-sample allocation not given. All samples were drawn on day 63, counting from the first vaccine or placebo injection. This chain joins TRBV5-5 and TRBJ1-4; 11 nucleotides line up with TRBD1. Sequences were derived from peripheral blood, sampled in a trial of Ad26.COV2.S vaccine versus placebo. The TCR sequence derives from a person between 18 and 60 years old who received the Ad26.COV2.S COVID-19 vaccine or a placebo. This chain's CDR3 is CASSLYGTGGATNEKLFF. The CDR3 bases are TGTGCCAGCAGCTTGTATGGGACAGGGGGAGCGACTAATGAAAAACTGTTTTTT.